The present T cell receptor (beta chain) was sequenced within a study of CD8+ T cells in alopecia areata. Study background: Those treated were given oral tofacitinib at 5 to 10 mg twice daily.

As concerns this clone: Its target is not known.

This CDR3 contains 14 residues. Germline values: CDR1 SEHNR, CDR2 FQNEAQ (reference sequence). The ends lost 6 bases at V and 4 bases at J; junction bases unmatched: 8. Extracted RNA was reverse transcribed, and the resulting cDNA served as sequencing template. TCRdb keeps only in-frame clones here, not all; method: immunoSEQ multiplex PCR. The profile shows 110,000 to 150,000 clones, roughly 62% of them singletons. Overall study results and limits: Across lesional scalp, and particularly alopecia totalis/universalis, clonality surpassed that of normal scalp.

This material consisted of CD4+ T cells sorted from blood, taken at week 0. The source of this sequence is a human donor with alopecia areata. The chain joins TRBV7-9 to TRBJ1-2, with 7 bases aligning to TRBD1. CDR3 DNA sequence: TGTGCCAGCAGTCCTACAGGGGAGGTCTATGGCTACACCTTC. Protein sequence: CASSPTGEVYGYTF.